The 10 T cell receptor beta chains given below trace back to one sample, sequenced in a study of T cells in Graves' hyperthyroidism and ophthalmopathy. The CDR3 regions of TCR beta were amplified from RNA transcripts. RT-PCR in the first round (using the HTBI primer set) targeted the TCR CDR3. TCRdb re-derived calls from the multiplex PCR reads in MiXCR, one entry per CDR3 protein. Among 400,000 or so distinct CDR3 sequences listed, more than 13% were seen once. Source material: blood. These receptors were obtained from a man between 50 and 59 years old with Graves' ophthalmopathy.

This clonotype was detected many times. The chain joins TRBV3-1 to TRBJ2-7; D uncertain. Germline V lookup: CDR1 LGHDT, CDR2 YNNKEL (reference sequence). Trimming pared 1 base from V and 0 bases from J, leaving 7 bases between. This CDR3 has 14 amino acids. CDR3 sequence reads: CASSQGHSSYEQYF. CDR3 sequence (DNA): TGTGCCAGCAGCCAAGGCCATAGCTCCTACGAGCAGTACTTC.

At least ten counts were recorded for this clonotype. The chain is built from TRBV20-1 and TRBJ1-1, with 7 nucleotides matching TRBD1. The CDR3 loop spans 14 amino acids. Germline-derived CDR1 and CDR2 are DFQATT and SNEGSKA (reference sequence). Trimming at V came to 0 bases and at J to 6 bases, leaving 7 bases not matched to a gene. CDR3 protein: CSARETGRGPEAFF. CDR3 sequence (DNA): TGCAGTGCTAGAGAAACAGGGAGGGGGCCTGAAGCTTTCTTT.

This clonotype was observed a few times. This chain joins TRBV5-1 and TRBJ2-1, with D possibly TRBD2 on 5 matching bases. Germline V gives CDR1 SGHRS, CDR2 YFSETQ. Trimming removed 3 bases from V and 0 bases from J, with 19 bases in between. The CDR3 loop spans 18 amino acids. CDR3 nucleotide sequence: TGCGCCAGCAGCTCCAGACGGGGTTCTTCTGACTCCTACAATGAGCAGTTCTTC. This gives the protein CASSSRRGSSDSYNEQFF. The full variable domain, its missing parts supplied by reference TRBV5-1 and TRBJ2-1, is KAGVTQTPRYLIKTRGQQVTLSCSPISGHRSVSWYQQTPGQGLQFLFEYFSETQRNKGNFPGRFSGRQFSNSRSEMNVSTLELGDSALYLCASSSRRGSSDSYNEQFFGPGTRLTVL.

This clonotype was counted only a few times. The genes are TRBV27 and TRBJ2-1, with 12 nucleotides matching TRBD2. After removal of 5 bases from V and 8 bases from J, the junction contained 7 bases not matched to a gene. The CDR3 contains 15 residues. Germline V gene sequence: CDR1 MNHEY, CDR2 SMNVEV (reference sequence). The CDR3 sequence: CASSPTSGSRDEQFF. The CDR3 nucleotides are TGTGCCAGCAGTCCGACTAGCGGGAGTCGGGATGAGCAGTTCTTC.

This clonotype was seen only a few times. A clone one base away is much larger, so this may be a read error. The CDR3 loop reads CASRKVNNEQSF. The CDR3 DNA is TGTGCCAGCCGAAAGGTGAACAATGAGCAGTCCTTC. This chain joins TRBV12-3 or TRBV12-4 and TRBJ2-1; D is unclear. The CDR3 covers 12 residues.

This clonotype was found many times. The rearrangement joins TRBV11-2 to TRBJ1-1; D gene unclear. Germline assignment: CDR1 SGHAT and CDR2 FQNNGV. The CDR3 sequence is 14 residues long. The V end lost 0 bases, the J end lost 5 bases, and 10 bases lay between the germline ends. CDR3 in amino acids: CASSLEGWGTEAFF. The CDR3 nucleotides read TGTGCCAGCAGCTTAGAGGGTTGGGGTACTGAAGCTTTCTTT.

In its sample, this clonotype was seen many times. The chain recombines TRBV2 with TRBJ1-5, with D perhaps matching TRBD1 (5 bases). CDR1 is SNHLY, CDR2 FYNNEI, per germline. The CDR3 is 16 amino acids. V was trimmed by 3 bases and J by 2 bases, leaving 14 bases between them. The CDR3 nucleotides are TGTGCCAGCAGTGATCAGGCAGGGTGGGGCAATCAGCCCCAGCATTTT. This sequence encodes CASSDQAGWGNQPQHF.

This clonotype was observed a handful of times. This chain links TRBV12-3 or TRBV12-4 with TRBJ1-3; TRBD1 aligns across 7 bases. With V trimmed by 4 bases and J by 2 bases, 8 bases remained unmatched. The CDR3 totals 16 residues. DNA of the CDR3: TGTGCCAGCAGTTCTATCCAGGGGGTAGCTGGAAACACCATATATTTT. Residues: CASSSIQGVAGNTIYF.

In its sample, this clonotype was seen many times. This CDR3 is CASSHPRLAGNTGELFF. CDR3 sequence (DNA): TGCGCCAGCAGCCATCCCCGACTAGCGGGCAACACCGGGGAGCTGTTTTTT. The rearrangement links TRBV4-1 to TRBJ2-2; 10 bases map to TRBD2. Germline CDR1 reads MGHRA; CDR2 reads YSYEKL. V gave up 3 bases and J gave up 2 bases; unmatched junction bases: 6. The CDR3 consists of 17 residues.

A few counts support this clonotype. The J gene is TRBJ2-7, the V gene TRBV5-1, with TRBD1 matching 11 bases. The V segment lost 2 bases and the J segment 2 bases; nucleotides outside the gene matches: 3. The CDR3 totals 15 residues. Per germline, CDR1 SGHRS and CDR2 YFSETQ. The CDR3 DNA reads TGCGCCAGCAGCTTACCGGGACAGGGGGCCTACGAGCAGTACTTC. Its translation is CASSLPGQGAYEQYF.